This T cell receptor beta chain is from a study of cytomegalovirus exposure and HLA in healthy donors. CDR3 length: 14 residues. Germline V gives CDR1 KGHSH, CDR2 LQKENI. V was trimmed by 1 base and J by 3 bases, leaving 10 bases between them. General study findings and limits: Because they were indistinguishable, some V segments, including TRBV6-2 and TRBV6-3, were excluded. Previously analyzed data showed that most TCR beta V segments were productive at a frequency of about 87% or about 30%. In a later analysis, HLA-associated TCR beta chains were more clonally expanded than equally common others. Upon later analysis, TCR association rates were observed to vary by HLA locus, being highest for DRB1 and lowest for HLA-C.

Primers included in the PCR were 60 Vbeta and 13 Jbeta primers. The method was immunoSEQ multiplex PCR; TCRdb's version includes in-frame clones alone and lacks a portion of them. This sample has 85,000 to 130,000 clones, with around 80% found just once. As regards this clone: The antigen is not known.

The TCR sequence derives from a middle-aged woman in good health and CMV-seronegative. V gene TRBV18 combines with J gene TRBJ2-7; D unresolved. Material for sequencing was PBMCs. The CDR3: CASSPQLKNYEQYF. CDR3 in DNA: TGTGCCAGCTCACCACAACTCAAAAACTACGAGCAGTACTTC.